Presented here are 3 T cell receptor beta chains from one specimen sequenced in a study of blood T cell repertoires in COVID-19. Using immunoSEQ multiplex PCR, the repertoire was profiled, and TCRdb retains in-frame clones only, with some absent. The data contain 150,000 to 200,000 clones, over 75% of them seen just once; the ten biggest clones take up roughly 1.2%. The specimen sequenced was PBMCs or T cells enriched from blood (not recorded which). Receptors originate from a human donor with acute COVID-19. The donor label of this sample is uncertain.

The chain uses TRBV11-2 and TRBJ2-3; 8 nucleotides agree with TRBD1. V dropped 5 bases and J dropped 2; count of bases not matched to a gene: 15. The CDR3 spans 18 residues. Germline V gene lookup returns CDR1 SGHAT and CDR2 FQNNGV. CDR3 DNA: TGTGCCAGCAGCCCGGACCTGGCAGGGGGCTTTAACACAGATACGCAGTATTTT. This sequence encodes CASSPDLAGGFNTDTQYF.

The rearrangement joins TRBV24-1 to TRBJ2-3, with 10 bases fitting TRBD2. Germline assignment: CDR1 KGHDR and CDR2 SFDVKD. Trimming at V came to 6 bases and at J to 5 bases, leaving 4 bases not matched to a gene. The CDR3 length is 14 residues. The CDR3 protein is CATSQSGGVDTQYF. CDR3 bases: TGTGCCACCAGTCAGAGCGGGGGGGTAGATACGCAGTATTTT.

This clone was picked up one time. The chain recombines TRBV5-6 with TRBJ2-5; TRBD1 aligns across 9 bases. There are 14 residues in the CDR3. V gave up 4 bases and J gave up 4 bases; unmatched junction bases: 5. CDR1 and CDR2 (germline): SGHDT, YYEEEE. The CDR3 sequence is CASSVTGGRETQYF. The CDR3 bases are TGTGCCAGCAGCGTTACAGGGGGCCGAGAGACCCAGTACTTC.